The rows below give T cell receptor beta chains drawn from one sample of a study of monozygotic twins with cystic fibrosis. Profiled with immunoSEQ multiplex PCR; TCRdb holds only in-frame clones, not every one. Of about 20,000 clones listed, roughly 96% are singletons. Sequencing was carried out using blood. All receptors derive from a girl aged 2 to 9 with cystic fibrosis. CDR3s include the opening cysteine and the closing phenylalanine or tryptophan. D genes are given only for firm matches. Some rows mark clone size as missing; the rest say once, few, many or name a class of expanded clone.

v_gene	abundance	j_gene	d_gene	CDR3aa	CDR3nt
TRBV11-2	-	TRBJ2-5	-	CASSPRQGETQYF	TGTGCCAGCAGCCCCCGGCAGGGGGAGACCCAGTACTTC
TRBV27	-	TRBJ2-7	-	CASSSDERSYEQYF	TGTGCCAGCAGTTCGGACGAGAGATCCTACGAGCAGTACTTC
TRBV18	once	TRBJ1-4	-	CASSPLTVGVRNEKLFF	TGTGCCAGCTCACCATTAACTGTGGGGGTTCGTAATGAAAAACTGTTTTTT
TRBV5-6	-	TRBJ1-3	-	CASRFQATAGNTIYF	TGTGCCAGCAGGTTCCAGGCGACTGCTGGAAACACCATATATTTT
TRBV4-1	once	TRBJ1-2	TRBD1	CASSGSDRTRGGYTF	TGCGCCAGCAGTGGATCGGACAGGACGAGGGGTGGCTACACCTTC
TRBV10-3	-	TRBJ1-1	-	CAISPDQGTEAFF	TGTGCCATCAGCCCGGACCAGGGGACTGAAGCTTTCTTT
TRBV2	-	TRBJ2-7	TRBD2	CASSKTSGGAKSFHEQYF	TGTGCCAGCAGTAAGACTAGCGGGGGGGCCAAATCCTTCCACGAGCAGTACTTC
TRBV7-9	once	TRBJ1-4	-	CASSLISEKLFF	TGTGCCAGCAGCTTAATCAGTGAAAAACTGTTTTTT
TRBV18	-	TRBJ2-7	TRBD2	CASSIPGTGGTYEQYF	TGTGCCAGCTCAATCCCCGGGACCGGGGGGACCTACGAGCAGTACTTC
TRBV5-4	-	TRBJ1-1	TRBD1	CASSLDRDRGAFF	TGTGCCAGCAGCTTGGACCGGGACAGGGGGGCTTTCTTT
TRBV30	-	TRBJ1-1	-	CAWSVGAGWTEAFF	TGTGCCTGGAGCGTAGGGGCAGGGTGGACTGAAGCTTTCTTT
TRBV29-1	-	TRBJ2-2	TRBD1	CSFRTGTSTGELFF	TGCAGCTTCAGGACAGGGACGAGCACCGGGGAGCTGTTTTTT
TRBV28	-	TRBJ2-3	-	CASSTRVGGHNLGTDTQYF	TGTGCCAGCAGTACCCGGGTGGGGGGACACAATCTGGGCACAGATACGCAGTATTTT
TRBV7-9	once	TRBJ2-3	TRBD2	CASITSLAGFGTDTQYF	TGTGCCAGCATCACCTCTCTAGCGGGGTTTGGCACAGATACGCAGTATTTT
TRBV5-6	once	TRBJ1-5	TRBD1	CASSLGSGGISNQPQHF	TGTGCCAGCAGCTTAGGGTCAGGGGGAATTAGCAATCAGCCCCAGCATTTT
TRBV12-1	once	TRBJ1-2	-	CASSFVRTGFIYGYTF	TGTGCCAGCAGCTTTGTCAGGACAGGGTTTATCTATGGCTACACCTTC
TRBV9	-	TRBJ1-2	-	CASSVDSNYGYTF	TGTGCCAGCAGCGTTGACAGTAACTATGGCTACACCTTC
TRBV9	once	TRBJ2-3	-	CASSVPVPRTDTQYF	TGTGCCAGCAGCGTACCAGTTCCGCGCACAGATACGCAGTATTTT
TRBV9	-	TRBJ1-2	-	CASSVYGRSLYTF	TGTGCCAGCAGCGTTTACGGGCGAAGTCTCTACACCTTC
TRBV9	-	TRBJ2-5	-	CASSRGHRVLQETQYF	TGTGCCAGCAGCCGGGGACATCGGGTGTTACAAGAGACCCAGTACTTC
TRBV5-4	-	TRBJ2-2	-	CASSFTIGHIGLFF	TGTGCCAGCAGCTTTACCATCGGACATATCGGCCTGTTTTTT
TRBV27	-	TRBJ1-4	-	CASSQTLGGLGEKLFF	TGTGCCAGCAGCCAAACCCTGGGGGGCCTAGGCGAAAAACTGTTTTTT
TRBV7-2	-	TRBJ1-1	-	CASSSINTEAFF	TGTGCCAGCAGCTCGATAAACACTGAAGCTTTCTTT
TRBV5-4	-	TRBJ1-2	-	CASAISGSYTF	TGTGCCAGCGCTATTAGTGGGAGCTACACCTTC
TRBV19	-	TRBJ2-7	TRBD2	CASSTRPGGVAEQYF	TGTGCCAGTAGTACCCGCCCGGGGGGTGTAGCCGAGCAGTACTTC
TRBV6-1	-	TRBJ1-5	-	CASSELTFNQPQHF	TGTGCCAGCAGTGAACTTACTTTTAATCAGCCCCAGCATTTT
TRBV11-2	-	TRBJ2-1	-	CASSTGSHWGEYNEQFF	TGTGCCAGCAGCACAGGGTCTCACTGGGGGGAATACAATGAGCAGTTCTTC
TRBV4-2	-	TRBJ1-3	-	CASSQEADSGSGNTIYF	TGTGCCAGCAGCCAAGAGGCCGACAGTGGCTCTGGAAACACCATATATTTT
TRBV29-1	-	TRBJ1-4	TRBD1	CSVGSGGEKLFF	TGCAGCGTCGGATCAGGGGGGGAAAAACTGTTTTTT
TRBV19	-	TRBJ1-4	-	CASSIEGGLNEKLFF	TGTGCCAGTAGTATAGAGGGGGGTTTAAATGAAAAACTGTTTTTT
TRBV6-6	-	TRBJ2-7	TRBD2	CASSYHPGLAAYEQYF	TGTGCCAGCAGTTACCACCCCGGACTAGCCGCCTACGAGCAGTACTTC
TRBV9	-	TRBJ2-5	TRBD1	CASSDRDSQETQYF	TGTGCCAGCAGCGACCGGGACAGCCAAGAGACCCAGTACTTC
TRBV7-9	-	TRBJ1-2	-	CASSLEPPDGYTF	TGTGCCAGCAGCTTAGAGCCTCCCGATGGCTACACCTTC
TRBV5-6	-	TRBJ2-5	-	CASSFSYEETQYF	TGTGCCAGCAGCTTTAGCTATGAAGAGACCCAGTACTTC
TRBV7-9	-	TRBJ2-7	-	CASRPKLGQKNSYEQYF	TGTGCCAGCAGACCTAAGCTCGGGCAGAAAAACTCCTACGAGCAGTACTTC